A selection of T cell receptor beta chains follows, all from one sample in a study of blood T cell repertoires in COVID-19. The assay was immunoSEQ multiplex PCR, and TCRdb's table has in-frame clones only and misses some. Here the sample spans around 140,000 clones, about 87% being singletons. Material for sequencing was peripheral blood. The receptors shown here come from a human donor in a cohort sampled during active COVID-19. Both conserved end residues are part of each CDR3. D genes are given only for firm matches.

DNA,CDR3,J,D,V
TGCGCCAGCAGCCAATCCCCGACAGGACCTAATGAAAAACTGTTTTTT,CASSQSPTGPNEKLFF,TRBJ1-4,-,TRBV4-1
TGCAGCGTGTCCGGGACACTGAACACTGAAGCTTTCTTT,CSVSGTLNTEAFF,TRBJ1-1,-,TRBV29-1
TGTGCCACCAGCAGAGACCAGGGGGTCGTCGAGACCCAGTACTTC,CATSRDQGVVETQYF,TRBJ2-5,TRBD1,TRBV15
TGTGCCAGCAGCTCGAACAAGAACACTGAAGCTTTCTTT,CASSSNKNTEAFF,TRBJ1-1,-,TRBV7-9
TGTGCCAGCAGCGTAGGTGGGCGGGACAGATTCCACGAGCAGTACTTC,CASSVGGRDRFHEQYF,TRBJ2-7,-,TRBV9
TGCGCCAGCAGCTTCTCGGCGGAATCCAATGAGCAGTTCTTC,CASSFSAESNEQFF,TRBJ2-1,-,TRBV5-1
TGCGCCAGCAGCCCCCCGGGACTAGCGGGGGGGACGCAGTATTTT,CASSPPGLAGGTQYF,TRBJ2-3,TRBD2,TRBV5-1
TGTGCCAGCAGTCATCAGGGGAAGAGGGCCAACGTCCTGACTTTC,CASSHQGKRANVLTF,TRBJ2-6,-,TRBV7-9
TGTGCCAGTAGTCCCCGGACTAGCGGGAGGGAGGAGCTGTTTTTT,CASSPRTSGREELFF,TRBJ2-2,TRBD2,TRBV19
TGTGCCACCAGCAAGAAGCTGTGGGGGACTAGCGGGGGCCAAGAGACCCAGTACTTC,CATSKKLWGTSGGQETQYF,TRBJ2-5,TRBD2,TRBV15
TGCAGCGTTGAATCGCGGAGGCTGGGGACTGAAGCTTTCTTT,CSVESRRLGTEAFF,TRBJ1-1,-,TRBV29-1
TGTGCCAGCAGCATTCTAGCGGGGAGCACAGATACGCAGTATTTT,CASSILAGSTDTQYF,TRBJ2-3,TRBD2,TRBV9
TGTGCCAGCAGCCGCCTCCGGGACAGTAGCCGCTACGAGCAGTACTTC,CASSRLRDSSRYEQYF,TRBJ2-7,TRBD1,TRBV6-6
TGTGCCAGCAGCTCTCGGGGGGGAGTGACAGATACGCAGTATTTT,CASSSRGGVTDTQYF,TRBJ2-3,TRBD2,TRBV7-3
TGCGCCAGCAGCCAAGATCCGAGGTGGTCTGGAAACACCATATATTTT,CASSQDPRWSGNTIYF,TRBJ1-3,-,TRBV4-1
TGTGCTAGTGGTCCGAGACAGGGTAAGGGGAATGAGCAGTTCTTC,CASGPRQGKGNEQFF,TRBJ2-1,TRBD1,TRBV12-5